The 22 T cell receptor beta chains below all came from one sample that was sequenced in a study of neoadjuvant anti-PD-1 for oral cavity cancer. Clones were read by immunoSEQ multiplex PCR, and TCRdb kept only the in-frame ones, dropping some. The repertoire holds more than 7,000 clones, with 60% as singletons. Material: tumor tissue, obtained before nivolumab (anti-PD-1) treatment. The source of these receptors is a person aged 40 to 85 with oral cavity squamous cell carcinoma.

The chain carries TRBV9 and TRBJ2-1, with D possibly called TRBD1 or TRBD2 (7 bases each). Germline loops: CDR1 SGDLS, CDR2 YYNGEE. This CDR3 is built from 14 residues. The ends were cut back, 4 bases at V and 6 bases at J, with 14 bases in the middle. CDR3 in amino acids: CASSQGGTFNEQFF. The DNA of the CDR3 is TGTGCCAGCAGCCAGGGGGGGACCTTCAATGAGCAGTTCTTC.

The chain is built from TRBV27 and TRBJ2-3, with 13 bases fitting TRBD2. CDR1 MNHEY and CDR2 SMNVEV come from the germline V gene (reference sequence). CDR3 length equals 15 residues. V shed 5 bases, J shed 3 bases, and the junction held 2 bases outside the gene matches. The CDR3 DNA is TGTGCCAGCAGTCGGGGACTAGCGGGAACAGATACGCAGTATTTT. This encodes CASSRGLAGTDTQYF.

This clone was observed a handful of times. The rearrangement joins TRBV7-9 to TRBJ1-5, with D unresolved. The germline V gene encodes CDR1 SEHNR and CDR2 FQNEAQ (reference sequence). V was clipped by 5 bases and J by 7 bases, with 12 bases between them. This CDR3 region has 13 residues. CDR3 coding DNA: TGTGCCAGCAGCATCCTGGACCGGCAGCCCCAGCATTTT. This sequence encodes CASSILDRQPQHF.

The gene calls are TRBV10-2 and TRBJ2-3; TRBD2 aligns across 10 bases. Germline lookup yields CDR1 WSHSY and CDR2 SAAADI. This CDR3 spans 12 amino acids. V trimming: 9 bases; J trimming: 5 bases; junction bases outside the gene matches: 2. The CDR3 DNA sequence: TGCGCCAGTCGACTAGCGGGAGATACGCAGTATTTT. It encodes CASRLAGDTQYF.

The chain is built from TRBV10-3 and TRBJ1-1, with a weak D call TRBD1 (5 bases). There are 13 residues in the CDR3. The V gene's germline CDR1 is ENHRY and CDR2 SYGVKD. Trimming removed 2 bases from V and 7 bases from J, with 11 bases in between. CDR3 region: CAISERGLVEAFF. The CDR3 DNA is TGTGCCATCAGTGAGCGGGGGTTGGTTGAAGCTTTCTTT.

V and J are TRBV15 and TRBJ2-5; TRBD2 matches at 7 bases. V shed 1 base and J 4 bases; nucleotides not matched to a gene: 6. The CDR3 is made up of 15 amino acids. CDR1 is LNHNV and CDR2 is YYDKDF in the germline V gene (reference sequence). In DNA form, the CDR3 reads TGTGCCACCAGCAGAGGGGGGGGGACTTCAGAGACCCAGTACTTC. Translation: CATSRGGGTSETQYF.

The chain employs TRBV7-6 and TRBJ1-5; perhaps TRBD1 as D (6 bases). Germline CDR1 SGHVS, CDR2 FNYEAQ. The CDR3 consists of 19 residues. Trimming shortened V by 5 bases and J by 1 base, and 24 bases separated the two germline ends. In DNA form, the CDR3 reads TGTGCCAGCAGCCCAGCCGGAGGCTGGGCGAGGGGGAGCAATCAGCCCCAGCATTTT. Encoded protein: CASSPAGGWARGSNQPQHF.

The chain has TRBV19 and TRBJ1-5, with D possibly TRBD1 on 5 matching bases. The germline gives CDR1 LNHDA, CDR2 SQIVND (reference sequence). The CDR3 runs to 15 residues. Trimming left V 7 bases short and J 0 bases short, with 13 bases between. CDR3 bases: TGTGCCAGTACTAATCTGACAGTTAGCAATCAGCCCCAGCATTTT. This gives the protein CASTNLTVSNQPQHF.

V and J are TRBV29-1 and TRBJ1-1, with D possibly TRBD1 on 5 matching bases. The CDR3 has 12 amino acids. Germline CDR1 and CDR2: SQVTM and ANQGSEA. Trimming took off 8 bases at V and 11 bases at J, with 21 bases between the two ends. Here the CDR3 DNA reads TGCAGCTGGCGGACGGGGCTCAGTGGGGCTTTCTTT. Translating it yields CSWRTGLSGAFF.

This rearrangement joins TRBV19 to TRBJ2-1; TRBD1 matches at 12 bases. The V gene end was trimmed by 5 bases and the J gene end by 8 bases; junction bases not matched to a gene: 10. Germline assignment: CDR1 LNHDA and CDR2 SQIVND (reference sequence). The CDR3 length is 16 residues. CDR3 region: CASSPSGTGGSYEQFF. The CDR3 DNA is TGTGCCAGTAGTCCCTCCGGGACAGGGGGCAGTTATGAGCAGTTCTTC.

The gene calls are TRBV19 and TRBJ1-3; D uncertain. V was cut by 5 bases and J by 4 bases, with 6 bases left in between. The germline CDR1 and CDR2 sequences are LNHDA and SQIVND (reference sequence). The CDR3 length is 12 residues. CDR3 in amino acids: CASSLQGNTIYF. In DNA form, the CDR3 reads TGTGCCAGTAGTCTACAGGGAAACACCATATATTTT.

This clone was recorded only once. V and J are TRBV4-2 and TRBJ2-2; the D is unclear. In germline, CDR1 is LGHNA, CDR2 YNFKEQ. V lost 5 bases and J 0 bases, leaving 10 bases between the germline ends. The CDR3 consists of 15 residues. CDR3 amino acids: CASSATSANTGELFF. The CDR3 nucleotides are TGTGCCAGCAGCGCAACTTCGGCGAACACCGGGGAGCTGTTTTTT.

V usage is TRBV10-2 and J usage is TRBJ1-2, with 12 positions matching TRBD1. The CDR3 is made up of 15 amino acids. Germline V gene sequence: CDR1 WSHSY, CDR2 SAAADI. Losses at the gene ends were 6 bases for V and 2 bases for J; bases not matched to a gene: 4. The CDR3 region has the DNA TGCGCCAGCAGGAGGGACAGGGGGCTGAACTATGGCTACACCTTC. Translated: CASRRDRGLNYGYTF.

The CDR3 loop reads CASSLRRDLGRSYNEQFF. CDR3 bases: TGCGCCAGCAGCTTGCGGCGGGACTTAGGGCGCTCCTACAATGAGCAGTTCTTC. This sequence joins TRBV5-1 and TRBJ2-1; a weak D match, TRBD2 (6 bases). Germline V gene data show CDR1 as SGHRS and CDR2 as YFSETQ. The CDR3 has 18 amino acids. V was shortened by 1 base and J by 0 bases, with 17 bases between the two germline ends.

This clone is medium-sized (0.01 to 0.1%) within its sample. The chain couples TRBV27 to TRBJ1-2, with a weak D call TRBD1 (5 bases). Germline V gives CDR1 MNHEY, CDR2 SMNVEV (reference sequence). V was pared by 4 bases and J by 8 bases, with 11 bases between. The CDR3 consists of 12 residues. The CDR3 coding sequence is TGTGCCAGCAGTTCAGGGTGGGCAGGCTACACCTTC. The encoded protein is CASSSGWAGYTF.

The chain recombines TRBV14 with TRBJ2-1; 8 bases align to TRBD2. Per germline, CDR1 SGHDN and CDR2 FVKESK. Germline trimming cut 4 bases from V and 3 bases from J; bases unmatched to any gene: 11. This CDR3 comprises 17 residues. CDR3 amino acids: CASSRRGSGGFYNEQFF. CDR3 nucleotides: TGTGCCAGCAGCCGCCGTGGGAGCGGGGGTTTCTACAATGAGCAGTTCTTC.

J is TRBJ2-3 and V is TRBV5-5; possibly TRBD1 for D (6 bases). V was pared by 2 bases and J by 0 bases, with 7 bases between. The germline V gene encodes CDR1 SGHKS and CDR2 YYEKEE (reference sequence). The CDR3 length is 14 residues. The CDR3 DNA reads TGTGCCAGCAGCTTAACAGGGAGCACAGATACGCAGTATTTT. Protein: CASSLTGSTDTQYF. Together with reference TRBV5-5 and TRBJ2-3, the CDR3 gives the full variable domain: DAGVTQSPTHLIKTRGQQVTLRCSPISGHKSVSWYQQVLGQGPQFIFQYYEKEERGRGNFPDRFSARQFPNYSSELNVNALLLGDSALYLCASSLTGSTDTQYFGPGTRLTVL.

The chain combines TRBV6-5 with TRBJ1-2; D is uncertain. V shed 2 bases and J shed 4 bases, with 11 bases lying between them. The germline V gene has CDR1 MNHEY and CDR2 SVGAGI. The CDR3 runs 14 residues. CDR3 bases: TGTGCCAGCAGTTACGAAACGGTCGGCTATGGCTACACCTTC. It yields the protein CASSYETVGYGYTF.

This chain connects TRBV6-5 to TRBJ1-5; D unresolved. Trimming cost V 0 bases and J 6 bases, with 6 bases left between them. The germline V gene has CDR1 MNHEY and CDR2 SVGAGI. CDR3 length equals 13 residues. The CDR3 loop is CASSYSIGQPQHF. For the CDR3, the DNA is TGTGCCAGCAGTTACTCGATCGGTCAGCCCCAGCATTTT.

This clone was recorded a few times. The chain uses TRBV2 and TRBJ2-2; 7 positions agree with TRBD1. CDR1 and CDR2 (germline): SNHLY, FYNNEI. After removal of 7 bases from V and 1 base from J, the junction contained 9 bases not matched to a gene. This CDR3 has 16 residues. The CDR3 DNA follows: TGTGCCAGCACTGGCGCCCCAGGGGGGAACACCGGGGAGCTGTTTTTT. It yields the protein CASTGAPGGNTGELFF. Full variable domain (missing parts from reference TRBV2 and TRBJ2-2): EPEVTQTPSHQVTQMGQEVILRCVPISNHLYFYWYRQILGQKVEFLVSFYNNEISEKSEIFDDQFSVERPDGSNFTLKIRSTKLEDSAMYFCASTGAPGGNTGELFFGEGSRLTVL.

The rearrangement links TRBV29-1 to TRBJ1-1; D perhaps matches TRBD1 (5 bases). Looked up from germline, CDR1 is SQVTM and CDR2 is ANQGSEA. Trimming cost V 4 bases and J 2 bases, with 8 bases left between them. The CDR3 spans 12 residues. DNA of the CDR3: TGCAGCGTTGCCCAGGGTAACACTGAAGCTTTCTTT. Translation: CSVAQGNTEAFF.

The rearrangement links TRBV7-9 to TRBJ2-5; D is possibly TRBD2 (5 bases). The germline gives CDR1 SEHNR, CDR2 FQNEAQ (reference sequence). Trimming pared 1 base from V and 2 bases from J, leaving 5 bases between. CDR3 size: 13 residues. The chain's CDR3 is CASSLGEQETQYF. The CDR3 bases are TGTGCCAGCAGCTTAGGGGAGCAAGAGACCCAGTACTTC.